A single sample gave rise to the 10 T cell receptor beta chains below, sequenced in a study of T-cell reconstitution after alpha-beta-depleted transplantation in children. During its preparation, the TCRbeta library received unique molecular identifiers. Using its own MiXCR run on the PCR reads, TCRdb lists one record per CDR3 protein. The table records a few hundred thousand distinct CDR3 sequences, about a tenth of them present only once. The specimen was PBMCs from the stem cell graft donor, collected from the stem cell graft. The receptors come from a human donor who donated a stem cell graft to a child with acute lymphoblastic leukemia.

This chain joins TRBV3-1 and TRBJ1-1; D remains ambiguous. The germline CDR1 and CDR2 sequences are LGHDT and YNNKEL (reference sequence). Deletions cut 5 bases from V and 0 bases from J, with 13 bases between. CDR3 size: 15 residues. The CDR3 loop reads CASSSWAGLNTEAFF. CDR3 DNA: TGTGCCAGCAGCTCCTGGGCCGGACTGAACACTGAAGCTTTCTTT.

This clonotype was found a few times. The rearrangement joins TRBV4-3 to TRBJ2-3, with D maybe TRBD1 (5 bases). CDR1 and CDR2 (germline): LGHNA, YSLEER. The CDR3 is 14 residues long. Trimming stripped 1 base from V and 6 bases from J, with 11 bases between. As DNA, the CDR3 is TGCGCCAGCAGCCAAGGAGTAGGGGTTGATACGCAGTATTTT. Amino acid sequence: CASSQGVGVDTQYF.

This clonotype has a count of ten or more. The chain joins TRBV5-5 to TRBJ2-5; a weak D match, TRBD2 (6 bases). Deletions cut 2 bases from V and 7 bases from J, with 15 bases between. The CDR3 has 14 residues. Germline V gene sequence: CDR1 SGHKS, CDR2 YYEKEE (reference sequence). DNA of the CDR3: TGTGCCAGCAGCTTAGGGACGCCGGAGGGGACCCAGTACTTC. Encoded protein: CASSLGTPEGTQYF.

The V gene is TRBV7-9, the J gene TRBJ2-7; 9 positions match TRBD1. This CDR3 is 15 amino acids long. The germline V gene has CDR1 SEHNR and CDR2 FQNEAQ (reference sequence). Trimming at V came to 4 bases and at J to 5 bases, leaving 9 bases not matched to a gene. CDR3 region: CASSSSTGGRNEQYF. DNA of the CDR3: TGTGCCAGCAGCTCCTCCACAGGGGGCCGGAACGAGCAGTACTTC.

This clonotype was seen repeatedly, ten times or more. The chain links TRBV5-1 to TRBJ2-1; 14 positions match TRBD2. CDR3 size: 17 residues. V lost 2 bases to trimming and J lost 6 bases; unmatched junction nucleotides: 7. From germline, CDR1 is SGHRS and CDR2 YFSETQ. The CDR3 coding sequence is TGCGCCAGCAGCTTAGCCGGGACTAGCGGGAGCGGCAATGAGCAGTTCTTC. It specifies CASSLAGTSGSGNEQFF. Based on the CDR3 plus reference TRBV5-1 and TRBJ2-1, the full variable domain is KAGVTQTPRYLIKTRGQQVTLSCSPISGHRSVSWYQQTPGQGLQFLFEYFSETQRNKGNFPGRFSGRQFSNSRSEMNVSTLELGDSALYLCASSLAGTSGSGNEQFFGPGTRLTVL.

The rearrangement uses TRBV19 and TRBJ1-2; 8 nucleotides align to TRBD1. V lost 10 bases and J lost 1; bases outside the gene matches: 2. The germline V gene has CDR1 LNHDA and CDR2 SQIVND (reference sequence). This CDR3 comprises 12 residues. CDR3 region: CATGQGNYGYTF. The CDR3 DNA reads as TGTGCCACTGGACAGGGTAACTATGGCTACACCTTC.

The chain is built from TRBV7-8 and TRBJ2-7, with 8 bases identical to TRBD2. In germline, CDR1 is SGHVS, CDR2 FQNEAQ. This CDR3 comprises 15 residues. J was trimmed by 5 bases and V by 2 bases; bases with no gene match: 8. The CDR3, as DNA: TGTGCCAGCAGCTTACAACCGGGACTAGGGGACGAGCAGTACTTC. It codes for CASSLQPGLGDEQYF.

This clonotype was seen a few times. The chain joins TRBV20-1 to TRBJ2-3; TRBD1 matches 8 bases. Per germline, CDR1 DFQATT and CDR2 SNEGSKA (reference sequence). The CDR3 extends over 13 amino acids. With V trimmed by 2 bases and J by 5 bases, 3 bases remained unmatched. The CDR3 here is CSARLRGRDTQYF. CDR3 nucleotides: TGCAGTGCTAGACTCAGGGGGCGAGATACGCAGTATTTT.

This clonotype has a count of ten or more. The chain is built from TRBV4-1 and TRBJ2-1; 8 nucleotides align to TRBD2. Germline CDR1 MGHRA, CDR2 YSYEKL. V gave up 4 bases and J gave up 8 bases; unmatched junction bases: 10. The CDR3 loop spans 15 amino acids. In nucleotides, the CDR3 is TGCGCCAGCAGCCTCACGGCTAGCGGGTCCTATGAGCAGTTCTTC. Protein sequence: CASSLTASGSYEQFF.

This clonotype came up many times. The rearrangement uses TRBV21-1 and TRBJ2-1. TRBV21-1 is classified as a pseudogene. The CDR3 is made up of 14 amino acids. The chain's CDR3 is CASSKGPRNNEQFF. The CDR3 nucleotides read TGTGCCAGCAGCAAGGGTCCGAGAAACAATGAGCAGTTCTTC.